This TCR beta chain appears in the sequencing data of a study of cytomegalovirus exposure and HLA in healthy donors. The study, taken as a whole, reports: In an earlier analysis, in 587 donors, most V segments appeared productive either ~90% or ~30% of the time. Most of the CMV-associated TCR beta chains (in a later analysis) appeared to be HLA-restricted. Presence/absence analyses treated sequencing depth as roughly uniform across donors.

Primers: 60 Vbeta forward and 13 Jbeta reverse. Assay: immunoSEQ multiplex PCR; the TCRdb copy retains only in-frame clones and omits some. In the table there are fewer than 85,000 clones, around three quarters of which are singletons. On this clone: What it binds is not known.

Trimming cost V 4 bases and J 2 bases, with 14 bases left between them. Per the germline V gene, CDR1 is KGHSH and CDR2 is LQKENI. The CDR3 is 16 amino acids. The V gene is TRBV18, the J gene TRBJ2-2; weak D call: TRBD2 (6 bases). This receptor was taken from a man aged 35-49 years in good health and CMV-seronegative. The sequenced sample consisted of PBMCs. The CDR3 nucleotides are TGTGCCAGCTCACTTCGACTAGAGACTAACACCGGGGAGCTGTTTTTT. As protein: CASSLRLETNTGELFF.